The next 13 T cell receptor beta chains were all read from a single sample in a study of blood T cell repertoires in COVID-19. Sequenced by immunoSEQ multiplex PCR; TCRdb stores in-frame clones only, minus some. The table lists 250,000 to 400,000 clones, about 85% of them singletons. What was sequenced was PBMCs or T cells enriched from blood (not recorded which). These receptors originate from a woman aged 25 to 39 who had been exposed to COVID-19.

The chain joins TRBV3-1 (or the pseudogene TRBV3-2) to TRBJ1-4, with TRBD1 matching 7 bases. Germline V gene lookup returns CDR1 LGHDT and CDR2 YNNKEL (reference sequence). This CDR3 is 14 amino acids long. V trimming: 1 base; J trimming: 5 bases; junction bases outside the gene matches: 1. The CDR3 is CASSQVRGNEKLFF. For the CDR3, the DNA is TGTGCCAGCAGCCAAGTCAGGGGGAATGAAAAACTGTTTTTT.

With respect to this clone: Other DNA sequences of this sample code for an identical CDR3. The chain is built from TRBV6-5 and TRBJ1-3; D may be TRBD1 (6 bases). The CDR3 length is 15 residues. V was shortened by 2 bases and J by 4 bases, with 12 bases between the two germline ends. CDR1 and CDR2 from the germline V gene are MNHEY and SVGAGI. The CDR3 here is CASSYRGASGNTIYF. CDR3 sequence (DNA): TGTGCCAGCAGTTACCGGGGGGCATCAGGAAACACCATATATTTT.

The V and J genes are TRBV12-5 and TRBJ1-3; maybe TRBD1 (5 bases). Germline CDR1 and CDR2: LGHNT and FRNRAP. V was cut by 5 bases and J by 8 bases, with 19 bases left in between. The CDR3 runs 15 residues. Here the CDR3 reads CASGQSGVPRDTIYF. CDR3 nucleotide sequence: TGTGCTAGTGGTCAATCGGGGGTTCCTCGCGACACCATATATTTT.

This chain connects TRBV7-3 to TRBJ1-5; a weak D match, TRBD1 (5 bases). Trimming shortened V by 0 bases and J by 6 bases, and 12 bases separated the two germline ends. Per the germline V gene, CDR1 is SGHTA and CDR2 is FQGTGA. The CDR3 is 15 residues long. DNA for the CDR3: TGTGCCAGCAGCTTAACGGGGCAGGGCGGTCAGCCCCAGCATTTT. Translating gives CASSLTGQGGQPQHF.

The CDR3 sequence: CAIRTRAIYGYTF. DNA of the CDR3: TGTGCCATCCGGACAAGGGCCATCTATGGCTACACCTTC. The chain combines TRBV28 with TRBJ1-2, with D maybe TRBD1 (5 bases). The V end lost 10 bases, the J end lost 4 bases, and 16 bases lay between the germline ends. CDR1 is MDHEN and CDR2 is SYDVKM in the germline V gene. This CDR3 spans 13 amino acids.

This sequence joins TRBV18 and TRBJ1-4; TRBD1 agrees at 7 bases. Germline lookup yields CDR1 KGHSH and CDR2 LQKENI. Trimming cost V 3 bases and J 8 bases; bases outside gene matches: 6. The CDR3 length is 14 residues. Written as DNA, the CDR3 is TGTGCCAGCTCACCGAGACAGGGTCGAGAAAAACTGTTTTTT. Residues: CASSPRQGREKLFF.

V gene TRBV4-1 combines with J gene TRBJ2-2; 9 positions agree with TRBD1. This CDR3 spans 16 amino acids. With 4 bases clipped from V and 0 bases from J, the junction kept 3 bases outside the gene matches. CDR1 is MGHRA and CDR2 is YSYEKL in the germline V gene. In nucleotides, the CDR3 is TGCGCCAGCAGCCCACAGGGGGCCTCGAACACCGGGGAGCTGTTTTTT. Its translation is CASSPQGASNTGELFF.

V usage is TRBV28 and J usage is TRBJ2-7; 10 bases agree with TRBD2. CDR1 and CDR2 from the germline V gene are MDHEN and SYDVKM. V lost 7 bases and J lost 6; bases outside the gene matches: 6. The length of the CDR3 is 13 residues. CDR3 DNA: TGTGCCAGCAACAGGCTAGCGGGAGTCGAGCAGTACTTC. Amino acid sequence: CASNRLAGVEQYF.

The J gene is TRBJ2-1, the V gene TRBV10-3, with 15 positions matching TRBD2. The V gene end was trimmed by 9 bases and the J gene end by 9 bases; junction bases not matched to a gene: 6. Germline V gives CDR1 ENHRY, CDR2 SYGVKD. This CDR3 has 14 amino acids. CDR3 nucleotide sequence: TGTGCCATTAGGACTAGCGGGAGGGAAGGTGAGCAGTTCTTC. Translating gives CAIRTSGREGEQFF.

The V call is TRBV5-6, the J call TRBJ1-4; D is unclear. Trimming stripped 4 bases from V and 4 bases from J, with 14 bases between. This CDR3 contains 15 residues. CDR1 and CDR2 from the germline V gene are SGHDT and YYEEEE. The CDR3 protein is CASSGARELNEKLFF. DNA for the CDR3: TGTGCCAGCAGCGGAGCCCGGGAACTTAATGAAAAACTGTTTTTT. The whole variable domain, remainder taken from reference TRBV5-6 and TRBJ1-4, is DAGVTQSPTHLIKTRGQQVTLRCSPKSGHDTVSWYQQALGQGPQFIFQYYEEEERQRGNFPDRFSGHQFPNYSSELNVNALLLGDSALYLCASSGARELNEKLFFGSGTQLSVL.

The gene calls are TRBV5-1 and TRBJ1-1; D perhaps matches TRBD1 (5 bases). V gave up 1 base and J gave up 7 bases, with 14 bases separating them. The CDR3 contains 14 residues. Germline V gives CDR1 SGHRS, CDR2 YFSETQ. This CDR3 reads CASSLTGNVHEAFF. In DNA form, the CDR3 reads TGCGCCAGCAGCTTGACAGGTAATGTGCATGAAGCTTTCTTT. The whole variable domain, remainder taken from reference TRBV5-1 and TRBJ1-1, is KAGVTQTPRYLIKTRGQQVTLSCSPISGHRSVSWYQQTPGQGLQFLFEYFSETQRNKGNFPGRFSGRQFSNSRSEMNVSTLELGDSALYLCASSLTGNVHEAFFGQGTRLTVV.

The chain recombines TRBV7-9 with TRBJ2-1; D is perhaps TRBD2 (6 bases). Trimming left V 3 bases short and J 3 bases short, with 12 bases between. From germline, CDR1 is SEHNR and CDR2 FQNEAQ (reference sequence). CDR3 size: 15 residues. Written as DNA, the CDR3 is TGTGCCAGCAGCTTTGGGACTCCCTACTACAATGAGCAGTTCTTC. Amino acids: CASSFGTPYYNEQFF.

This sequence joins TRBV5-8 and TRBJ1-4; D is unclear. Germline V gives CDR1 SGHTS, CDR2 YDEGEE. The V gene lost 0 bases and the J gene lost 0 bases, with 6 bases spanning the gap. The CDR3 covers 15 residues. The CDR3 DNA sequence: TGTGCCAGCAGCTTGGTGGGAGCAACTAATGAAAAACTGTTTTTT. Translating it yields CASSLVGATNEKLFF.